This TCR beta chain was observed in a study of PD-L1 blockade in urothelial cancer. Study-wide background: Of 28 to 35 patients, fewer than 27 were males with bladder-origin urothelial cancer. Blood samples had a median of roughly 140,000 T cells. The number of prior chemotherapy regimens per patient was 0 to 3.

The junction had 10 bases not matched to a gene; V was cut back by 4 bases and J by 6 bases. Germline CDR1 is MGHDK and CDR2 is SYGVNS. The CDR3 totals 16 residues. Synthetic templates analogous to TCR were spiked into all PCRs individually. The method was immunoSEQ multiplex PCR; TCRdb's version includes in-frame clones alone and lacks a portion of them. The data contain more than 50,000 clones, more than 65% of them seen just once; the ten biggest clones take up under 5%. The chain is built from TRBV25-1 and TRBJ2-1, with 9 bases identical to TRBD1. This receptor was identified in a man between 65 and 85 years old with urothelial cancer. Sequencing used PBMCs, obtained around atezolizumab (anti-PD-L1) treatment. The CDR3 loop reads CASSALQGAVGNEQFF. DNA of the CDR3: TGTGCCAGCAGTGCCCTACAGGGGGCGGTGGGCAATGAGCAGTTCTTC.